This TCR beta chain was observed in a study of cytomegalovirus exposure and HLA in healthy donors. General study results and limits: By HLA locus, TCR association rates varied in a later analysis, with DRB1 showing the most and HLA-C the fewest. Among donors in an Asian-associated ancestry cluster, a later analysis reportedly found fewer N-insertions than the approximately 670-donor mean.

Concerning this clone itself: What it binds is unknown.

60 Vbeta and 13 Jbeta primers were used in PCR. The data were produced by immunoSEQ multiplex PCR, yet TCRdb's version contains in-frame clones alone and is incomplete. This sample has about 100,000 clones; roughly 80% occur once, and the top ten carry 4.1%. There are 17 residues in the CDR3. Germline V gene lookup returns CDR1 LGHNA and CDR2 YSLEER. The ends were cut back, 0 bases at V and 7 bases at J, with 16 bases in the middle. The sequenced material came from PBMCs. This receptor was taken from a man aged 35 to 55 in good health and CMV-seronegative. The V and J genes are TRBV4-3 and TRBJ1-6; D is perhaps TRBD1 (6 bases). The CDR3 loop reads CASSQDLGGSGNSPLHF. The CDR3 region has the DNA TGCGCCAGCAGCCAAGATTTAGGGGGTTCGGGCAATTCACCCCTCCACTTT.